The clone carrying this TCR beta chain has a single count. What it recognizes is unknown. CDR3 length: 16 amino acids. Unmatched junction bases numbered 2, after V lost 6 bases and J lost 0 bases. CDR1 and CDR2 (germline): SGHNT, YYREEE (reference sequence). This record belongs to a study of shared clonotypes between healthy human individuals. Study results and limitations: Estimated richness values were generally larger in naive subsets than in memory subsets.

The split of CD4+ cells yielded CD45RA+ naive and CD45RA-negative memory subsets. At a deep level, the assay was run. The genomic DNA of each subset was split evenly across several immunoSEQ plates. Sequenced by immunoSEQ multiplex PCR; TCRdb stores in-frame clones only, minus some. This repertoire shows some 2,500,000 clones, roughly 93% found once; its top ten account for 0.36%. The receptor's source is a young man in good health. Some clones in this sample may be carry-over from other donors' samples. This chain joins TRBV5-4 and TRBJ2-3; 15 bases line up with TRBD2. The specimen sequenced was naive CD4+ T cells from PBMCs. Subset reported: CD45RA+ positively selected. Written as DNA, the CDR3 is TGTGCCAGCACCGGGACTAGCGGGAGGAGCACAGATACGCAGTATTTT. Translation gives CASTGTSGRSTDTQYF.